This TCR beta chain was recorded in a study of radiation and T cells in renal cell carcinoma. The table came from immunoSEQ multiplex PCR; TCRdb's copy has only in-frame clones and leaves some out. This sample has 120,000 to 150,000 clones, with around nine tenths found just once. Stated time point: blood 4 weeks post-SBRT, at nephrectomy. As for treatment: 15 Gy SBRT to primary tumor, nephrectomy 4 weeks later. The CDR3 runs to 16 residues. CDR1 LNHDA and CDR2 SQIVND come from the germline V gene (reference sequence). V lost 5 bases to trimming and J lost 7 bases; unmatched junction nucleotides: 16. The receptor was derived from a woman aged 45 to 65 with renal cell carcinoma. This chain links TRBV19 with TRBJ1-1; 7 bases are shared with TRBD1. The sequenced sample was blood, obtained from a patient whose treatment included radiotherapy and nephrectomy. Written as DNA, the CDR3 is TGTGCCAGTAGTGCCAGATCCCGGGACAGCCGAGGTGAAGCTTTCTTT. Translated: CASSARSRDSRGEAFF.